A selection of T cell receptor beta chains follows, all from one sample in a study of T cells after yellow fever vaccination. TCRdb fed the 5' RACE reads into MiXCR, producing one record per CDR3 protein. The table has just over 300,000 distinct CDR3 sequences, roughly 3.5% seen once. Here the sequenced sample was PBMCs, taken on the day of the yellow fever booster vaccination. The receptors come from a young man who received the YFV17D yellow fever vaccine. Both conserved end residues are part of each CDR3. A D gene is named only where the DNA matches it firmly. Expanded clones get a size class; other rows say once, few or many, or leave the size out.

j_gene: TRBJ1-4; v_gene: TRBV5-1; abundance: many; d_gene: NA; CDR3nt: TGCGCCAGCAGCTTGGCCCCAATAGGTGGATATCCTGAAAAACTGTTTTTT; CDR3aa: CASSLAPIGGYPEKLFF
j_gene: TRBJ2-1; v_gene: TRBV19; abundance: many; d_gene: TRBD1; CDR3nt: TGTGCCAGTAGTAACACAGGGGGCGTTCACAATGAGCAGTTCTTC; CDR3aa: CASSNTGGVHNEQFF
j_gene: TRBJ2-1; v_gene: TRBV7-9; abundance: many; d_gene: NA; CDR3nt: TGTGCCAGCGAGTTTGCTGGTTACAATGAGCAGTTCTTC; CDR3aa: CASEFAGYNEQFF
j_gene: TRBJ2-5; v_gene: TRBV5-4; abundance: NA; d_gene: NA; CDR3nt: TGTGCCACCGACCGAGGCCGGGGCCAAGAGACCCAGTACTTC; CDR3aa: CATDRGRGQETQYF
j_gene: TRBJ1-2; v_gene: TRBV6-1; abundance: many; d_gene: NA; CDR3nt: TGTGCCAGCAGTGAGGCCGGAAACTATGGCTACACCTTC; CDR3aa: CASSEAGNYGYTF
j_gene: TRBJ1-1; v_gene: TRBV11-2; abundance: many; d_gene: NA; CDR3nt: TGTGCCAGCAGCTTAGATAGGGCCACTGAAGCTTTCTTT; CDR3aa: CASSLDRATEAFF
j_gene: TRBJ2-3; v_gene: TRBV20-1; abundance: many; d_gene: TRBD2; CDR3nt: TGCAGTGCCGCAGCCCCTAGCGGAAGCACTCATACGCAGTATTTT; CDR3aa: CSAAAPSGSTHTQYF
j_gene: TRBJ2-5; v_gene: TRBV20-1; abundance: NA; d_gene: NA; CDR3nt: TGCAGTGCTAGTTCAGGGAATCCAAGGGAGACCCAGTACTTC; CDR3aa: CSASSGNPRETQYF
j_gene: TRBJ1-2; v_gene: TRBV25-1; abundance: NA; d_gene: NA; CDR3nt: TGTGCCAGCAGGGCCCGAGAAAACTATGGCTACACCTTC; CDR3aa: CASRARENYGYTF
j_gene: TRBJ1-3; v_gene: TRBV18; abundance: many; d_gene: NA; CDR3nt: TGTGCCAGCTCACCATCTGCCCAGGGACCAAACACCATATATTTT; CDR3aa: CASSPSAQGPNTIYF
j_gene: TRBJ2-1; v_gene: TRBV21-1; abundance: many; d_gene: NA; CDR3nt: TGTGCCAGCAGCAATAATCGGGGGGGATCCTACAATGAGCAGTTCTTC; CDR3aa: CASSNNRGGSYNEQFF
j_gene: TRBJ2-7; v_gene: TRBV4-3; abundance: many; d_gene: TRBD2; CDR3nt: TGCGCCAGCAGCCAGCGACTAGCGGAACCCTACGAGCAGTACTTC; CDR3aa: CASSQRLAEPYEQYF
j_gene: TRBJ2-4; v_gene: TRBV5-6; abundance: many; d_gene: NA; CDR3nt: TGTGCCAGCAGCTTTAAGGGGGGAAACATTCAGTACTTC; CDR3aa: CASSFKGGNIQYF
j_gene: TRBJ2-3; v_gene: TRBV4-1; abundance: many; d_gene: TRBD2; CDR3nt: TGCGCCAGCAGCCAAGCGGGGGGATTAGATACGCAGTATTTT; CDR3aa: CASSQAGGLDTQYF
j_gene: TRBJ2-5; v_gene: TRBV30; abundance: NA; d_gene: TRBD1; CDR3nt: TGTGCCTGGAGTGGGGACAGCGCGGACACCCAGTACTTC; CDR3aa: CAWSGDSADTQYF
j_gene: TRBJ1-5; v_gene: TRBV7-2; abundance: NA; d_gene: NA; CDR3nt: TGTGCCAGCAGCTTAGAAGTAGGCGAGTATCAGCCCCAGCATTTT; CDR3aa: CASSLEVGEYQPQHF
j_gene: TRBJ2-1; v_gene: TRBV7-3; abundance: few; d_gene: NA; CDR3nt: TGTGCCAGCAGCTTAACAGGGATCAATGAGCAGTTCTTC; CDR3aa: CASSLTGINEQFF
j_gene: TRBJ1-2; v_gene: TRBV25-1; abundance: many; d_gene: NA; CDR3nt: TGTGCCAGCAGTGAATATGCCGGGGGCCGTGGCTACACCTTC; CDR3aa: CASSEYAGGRGYTF
j_gene: TRBJ1-1; v_gene: TRBV5-1; abundance: few; d_gene: NA; CDR3nt: TGCGCCAGCAGCCCCCGGGTGGTGACGAACACTGAAGCTTTCTTT; CDR3aa: CASSPRVVTNTEAFF
j_gene: TRBJ2-2; v_gene: TRBV7-9; abundance: many; d_gene: NA; CDR3nt: TGTGCCAGCATCGAGGGGGGACGGAGACTGAACACCGGGGAGCTGTTTTTT; CDR3aa: CASIEGGRRLNTGELFF
j_gene: TRBJ2-1; v_gene: TRBV5-1; abundance: many; d_gene: NA; CDR3nt: TGCGCCAGCAGCTTCCCGGGGGTTGACAATGAGCAGTTCTTC; CDR3aa: CASSFPGVDNEQFF
j_gene: TRBJ1-1; v_gene: TRBV6-5; abundance: few; d_gene: NA; CDR3nt: TGTGCCAGCAGTTACCGGGAGAGAGCTTTCTTT; CDR3aa: CASSYRERAFF
j_gene: TRBJ2-7; v_gene: TRBV27; abundance: many; d_gene: TRBD1; CDR3nt: TGTGCCAGCAGCCCCGGGGACAGGGTCGAGCAGTACTTC; CDR3aa: CASSPGDRVEQYF
j_gene: TRBJ2-3; v_gene: TRBV25-1; abundance: few; d_gene: NA; CDR3nt: TGTGCCAGCAGGACGGGAGTAGGCACAGATACGCAGTATTTT; CDR3aa: CASRTGVGTDTQYF
j_gene: TRBJ1-6; v_gene: TRBV18; abundance: many; d_gene: NA; CDR3nt: TGTGCCAGCTCAACGGACAGCCCAAATAATTCACCCCTCCACTTT; CDR3aa: CASSTDSPNNSPLHF
j_gene: TRBJ2-1; v_gene: TRBV28; abundance: NA; d_gene: NA; CDR3nt: TGTGCCAGCCTGGGAGGGGGTAGGTCCTACAATGAGCAGTTCTTC; CDR3aa: CASLGGGRSYNEQFF
j_gene: TRBJ1-5; v_gene: TRBV7-2; abundance: few; d_gene: TRBD1; CDR3nt: TGTGCCAGCAGCTTACTTACAGGGGACCAGCCCCAGCATTTT; CDR3aa: CASSLLTGDQPQHF
j_gene: TRBJ2-3; v_gene: TRBV29-1; abundance: few; d_gene: TRBD2; CDR3nt: TGCAGCGGCCGGACTAGCGGGGCCGATACGCAGTATTTT; CDR3aa: CSGRTSGADTQYF
j_gene: TRBJ1-2; v_gene: TRBV5-1; abundance: NA; d_gene: TRBD1; CDR3nt: TGCGCCAGCAGCTCCATGGGACAGAATTACAATGGCTACACCTTC; CDR3aa: CASSSMGQNYNGYTF
j_gene: TRBJ2-1; v_gene: TRBV2; abundance: NA; d_gene: NA; CDR3nt: TGTGCCAGCAGGTCGGATAGGAATGAGCAGTTCTTC; CDR3aa: CASRSDRNEQFF
j_gene: TRBJ2-5; v_gene: TRBV5-1; abundance: few; d_gene: NA; CDR3nt: TGCGCCAGCAGCTTGGCCGCACAGCAAGAGACCCAGTACTTC; CDR3aa: CASSLAAQQETQYF
j_gene: TRBJ2-2; v_gene: TRBV7-2; abundance: many; d_gene: NA; CDR3nt: TGTGCCAGCAGCTTAGTGATGGGGCTTAACACCGGGGAGCTGTTTTTT; CDR3aa: CASSLVMGLNTGELFF
j_gene: TRBJ2-6; v_gene: TRBV4-3; abundance: few; d_gene: NA; CDR3nt: TGCGCCAGCAGCCAAGCTTGGGGGGTGGAGGTCTCAACCTCTGGGGCCAACGTCCTGACTTTC; CDR3aa: CASSQAWGVEVSTSGANVLTF
j_gene: TRBJ2-7; v_gene: TRBV15; abundance: NA; d_gene: TRBD1; CDR3nt: TGTGCCACCAGTTCCGGGACAGGGCCCGAGCAGTACTTC; CDR3aa: CATSSGTGPEQYF
j_gene: TRBJ2-3; v_gene: TRBV7-9; abundance: few; d_gene: NA; CDR3nt: TGTGCCAGCAGCTTGGGACCTACCCGCACAGATACGCAGTATTTT; CDR3aa: CASSLGPTRTDTQYF
j_gene: TRBJ1-5; v_gene: TRBV4-1; abundance: many; d_gene: NA; CDR3nt: TGCGCCAGCAGCCAAGATATTGTCCTCTACAGTGGGCCCCAGCATTTT; CDR3aa: CASSQDIVLYSGPQHF
j_gene: TRBJ2-2; v_gene: TRBV6-5; abundance: many; d_gene: NA; CDR3nt: TGTGCCAGCAGTTACTCCTGGGCGAACACCGGGGAGCTGTTTTTT; CDR3aa: CASSYSWANTGELFF